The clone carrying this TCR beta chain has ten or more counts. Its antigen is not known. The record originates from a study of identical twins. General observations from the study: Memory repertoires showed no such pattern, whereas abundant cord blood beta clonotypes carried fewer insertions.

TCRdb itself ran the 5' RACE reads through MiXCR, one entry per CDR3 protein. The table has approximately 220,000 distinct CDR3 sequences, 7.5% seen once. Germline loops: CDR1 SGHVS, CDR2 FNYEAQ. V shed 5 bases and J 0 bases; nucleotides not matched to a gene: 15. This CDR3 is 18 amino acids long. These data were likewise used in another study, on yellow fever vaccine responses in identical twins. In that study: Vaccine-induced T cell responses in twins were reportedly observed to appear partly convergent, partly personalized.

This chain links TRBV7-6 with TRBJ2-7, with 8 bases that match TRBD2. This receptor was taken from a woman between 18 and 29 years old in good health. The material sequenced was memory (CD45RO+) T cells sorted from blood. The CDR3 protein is CASSPLGLAGPDSYEQYF. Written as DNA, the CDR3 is TGTGCCAGCAGCCCACTGGGTCTAGCGGGTCCAGACTCCTACGAGCAGTACTTC. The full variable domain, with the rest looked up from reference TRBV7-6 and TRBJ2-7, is GAGVSQSPRYKVTKRGQDVALRCDPISGHVSLYWYRQALGQGPEFLTYFNYEAQQDKSGLPNDRFSAERPEGSISTLTIQRTEQRDSAMYRCASSPLGLAGPDSYEQYFGPGTRLTVT.